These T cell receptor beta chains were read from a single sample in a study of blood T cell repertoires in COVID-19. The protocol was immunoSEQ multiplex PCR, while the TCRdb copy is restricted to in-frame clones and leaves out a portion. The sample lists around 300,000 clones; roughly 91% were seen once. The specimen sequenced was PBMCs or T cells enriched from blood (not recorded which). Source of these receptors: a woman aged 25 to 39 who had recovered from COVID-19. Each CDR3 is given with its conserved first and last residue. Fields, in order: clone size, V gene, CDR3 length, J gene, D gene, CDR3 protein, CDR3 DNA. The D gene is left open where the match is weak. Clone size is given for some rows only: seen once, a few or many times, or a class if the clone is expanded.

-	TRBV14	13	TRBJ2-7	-	CASSQALDTEQYF	TGTGCCAGCAGCCAAGCACTCGACACCGAGCAGTACTTC
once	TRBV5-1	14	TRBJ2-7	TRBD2	CASSPSGSPYEQYF	TGCGCCAGCAGCCCTAGCGGCAGCCCCTACGAGCAGTACTTC
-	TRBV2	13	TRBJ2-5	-	CASTDSAVRTQYF	TGTGCCAGCACAGACTCCGCCGTTCGGACCCAGTACTTC
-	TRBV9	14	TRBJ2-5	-	CASSTRTDQETQYF	TGTGCCAGCAGCACTCGGACAGACCAAGAGACCCAGTACTTC
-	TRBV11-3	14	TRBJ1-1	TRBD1	CASSPRTGNTEAFF	TGTGCCAGCAGCCCAAGGACAGGGAACACTGAAGCTTTCTTT
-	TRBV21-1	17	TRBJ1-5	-	CASSKMAEPHHNQPQHF	TGTGCCAGCAGCAAAATGGCAGAACCCCATCATAATCAGCCCCAGCATTTT
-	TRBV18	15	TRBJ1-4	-	CASSPSTGYNEKLFF	TGTGCCAGCTCACCAAGTACAGGGTATAATGAAAAACTGTTTTTT
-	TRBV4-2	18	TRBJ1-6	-	CASSPIGARSSYNSPLHF	TGTGCCAGCAGCCCGATAGGGGCACGTAGCTCCTATAATTCACCCCTCCACTTT
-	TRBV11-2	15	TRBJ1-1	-	CASSFMGEGETEAFF	TGTGCCAGCAGCTTTATGGGGGAGGGGGAAACTGAAGCTTTCTTT
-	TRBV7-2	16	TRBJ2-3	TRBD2	CASSLVVGGPTDTQYF	TGTGCCAGCAGCTTAGTGGTGGGAGGGCCCACAGATACGCAGTATTTT
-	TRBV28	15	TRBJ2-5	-	CASSLGGLPQQTQYF	TGTGCCAGCAGTTTAGGCGGTTTGCCCCAACAGACCCAGTACTTC
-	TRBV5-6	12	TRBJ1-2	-	CASSSGAYGYTF	TGTGCCAGCAGCTCGGGTGCCTATGGCTACACCTTC
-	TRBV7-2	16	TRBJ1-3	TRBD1	CASSLLGTGSGNTIYF	TGTGCCAGCAGCTTGTTAGGGACAGGCTCTGGAAACACCATATATTTT
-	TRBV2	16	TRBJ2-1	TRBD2	CASEPSERGIYNEQFF	TGTGCCAGCGAACCCAGTGAGCGGGGGATTTACAATGAGCAGTTCTTC
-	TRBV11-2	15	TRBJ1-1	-	CASSLGAETLTEAFF	TGTGCCAGCAGCTTAGGGGCAGAAACACTCACTGAAGCTTTCTTT
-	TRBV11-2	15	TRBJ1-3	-	CASSLVGPRTRPIYF	TGTGCCAGCAGCTTAGTTGGACCGAGGACAAGACCCATATATTTT
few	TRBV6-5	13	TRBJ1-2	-	CASRGGGGRGYTF	TGTGCCAGCAGGGGGGGAGGGGGACGCGGCTACACCTTC
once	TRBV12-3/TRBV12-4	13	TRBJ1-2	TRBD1	CASSFGTDAGYTF	TGTGCCAGCAGTTTTGGGACAGATGCTGGCTACACCTTC
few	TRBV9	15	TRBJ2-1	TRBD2	CASSVSGSRHNEQFF	TGTGCCAGCAGCGTTAGCGGGAGTAGACACAATGAGCAGTTCTTC
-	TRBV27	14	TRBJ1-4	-	CASKVGSANEKLFF	TGTGCCAGCAAGGTCGGGTCAGCTAATGAAAAACTGTTTTTT
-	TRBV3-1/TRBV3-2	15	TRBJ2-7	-	CASSQDGGNFYEQYF	TGTGCCAGCAGCCAAGATGGGGGGAACTTTTACGAGCAGTACTTC
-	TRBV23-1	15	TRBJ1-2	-	CASSQSFVSNYGYTF	TGCGCCAGCAGTCAATCTTTTGTCAGTAACTATGGCTACACCTTC
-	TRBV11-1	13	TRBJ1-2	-	CASSLEGSGGYTF	TGTGCCAGCAGCTTAGAAGGGAGTGGTGGCTACACCTTC
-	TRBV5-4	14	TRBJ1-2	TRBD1	CASSYGQGNYGYTF	TGTGCCAGCAGTTACGGACAGGGCAACTATGGCTACACCTTC
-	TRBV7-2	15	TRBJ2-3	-	CASSLMAGAPDTQYF	TGTGCCAGCAGCTTAATGGCGGGGGCTCCAGATACGCAGTATTTT
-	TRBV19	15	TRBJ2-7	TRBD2	CASSGTSGSSYEQYF	TGTGCCAGTAGCGGGACTAGCGGGAGTTCCTACGAGCAGTACTTC
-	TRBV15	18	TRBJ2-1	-	CATSRGLYGSGAYNEQFF	TGTGCCACCAGCAGAGGTCTGTACGGGAGCGGAGCTTACAATGAGCAGTTCTTC
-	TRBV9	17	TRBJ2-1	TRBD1	CASSVEAIGQGYNEQFF	TGTGCCAGCAGCGTAGAGGCTATCGGACAGGGGTACAATGAGCAGTTCTTC
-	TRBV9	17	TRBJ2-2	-	CASSSRAVGQNTGELFF	TGTGCCAGCAGCTCCCGGGCAGTGGGACAGAACACCGGGGAGCTGTTTTTT
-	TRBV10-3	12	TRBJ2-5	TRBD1	CAISTGEETQYF	TGTGCCATCAGTACAGGGGAGGAGACCCAGTACTTC
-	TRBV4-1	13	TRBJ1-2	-	CASSQVNFEGYTF	TGCGCCAGCAGCCAAGTAAACTTTGAAGGCTACACCTTC
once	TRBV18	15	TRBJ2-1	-	CASSPAPGVRDEQFF	TGTGCCAGCTCACCGGCGCCGGGAGTAAGGGATGAGCAGTTCTTC
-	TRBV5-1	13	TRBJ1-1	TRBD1	CASSLWDRKEAFF	TGCGCCAGCAGCTTGTGGGACAGGAAGGAAGCTTTCTTT
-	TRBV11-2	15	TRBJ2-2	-	CASSLVSSNTGELFF	TGTGCCAGCAGCTTAGTCTCTAGTAACACCGGGGAGCTGTTTTTT
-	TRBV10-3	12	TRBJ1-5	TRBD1	CAISGGQATQHF	TGTGCCATCAGTGGCGGACAGGCAACCCAGCATTTT
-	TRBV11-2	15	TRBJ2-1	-	CASSRVKGKYNEQFF	TGTGCCAGCAGCCGGGTTAAGGGGAAATACAATGAGCAGTTCTTC
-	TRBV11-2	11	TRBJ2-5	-	CASSHKETQYF	TGTGCCAGCAGCCACAAAGAGACCCAGTACTTC
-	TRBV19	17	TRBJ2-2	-	CASSPPKAILSTGELFF	TGTGCCAGTAGTCCCCCAAAAGCAATTTTATCCACCGGGGAGCTGTTTTTT
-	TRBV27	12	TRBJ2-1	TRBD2	CASSLLAGYEFF	TGTGCCAGCAGTTTACTAGCGGGATATGAGTTCTTC
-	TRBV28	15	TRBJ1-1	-	CASSRPSTGGTEAFF	TGTGCCAGCAGTCGACCATCGACGGGGGGCACTGAAGCTTTCTTT
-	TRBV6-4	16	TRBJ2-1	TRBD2	CASSEKGLASYNEQFF	TGTGCCAGCAGTGAAAAGGGACTAGCGTCCTACAATGAGCAGTTCTTC
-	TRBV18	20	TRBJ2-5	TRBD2	CASSRYSDGFSGRDQETQYF	TGTGCCAGCTCACGGTATTCTGACGGCTTTAGCGGGAGAGACCAAGAGACCCAGTACTTC
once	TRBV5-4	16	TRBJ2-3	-	CASSLGLLGSTDTQYF	TGTGCCAGCAGCCTCGGACTTTTGGGTAGCACAGATACGCAGTATTTT
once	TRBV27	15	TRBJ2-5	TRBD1	CATSKWDRPLETQYF	TGTGCCACCTCTAAATGGGACAGGCCCCTAGAGACCCAGTACTTC
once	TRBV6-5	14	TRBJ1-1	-	CASSYGQTNTEAFF	TGTGCCAGCAGTTACGGACAGACGAACACTGAAGCTTTCTTT
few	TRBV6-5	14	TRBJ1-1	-	CASRPQVMNTEAFF	TGTGCCAGCAGGCCACAGGTCATGAACACTGAAGCTTTCTTT
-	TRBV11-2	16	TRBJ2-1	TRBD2	CASSQRTSGHSDEQFF	TGTGCCAGCAGCCAGCGGACTAGCGGGCATAGCGATGAGCAGTTCTTC
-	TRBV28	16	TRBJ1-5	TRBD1	CASSFDTGASNQPQHF	TGTGCCAGCAGTTTTGATACAGGGGCGAGCAATCAGCCCCAGCATTTT
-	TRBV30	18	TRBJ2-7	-	CAWSGRWGPESSPYEQYF	TGTGCCTGGAGTGGAAGATGGGGGCCAGAAAGCTCTCCCTACGAGCAGTACTTC
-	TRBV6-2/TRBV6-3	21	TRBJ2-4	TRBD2	CASSYPGTSGLTWLAKNIQYF	TGTGCCAGCAGTTACCCCGGGACTAGCGGACTGACTTGGTTAGCCAAAAACATTCAGTACTTC
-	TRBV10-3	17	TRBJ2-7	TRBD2	CAISVYLAGGPGDEQYF	TGTGCCATCAGTGTTTATCTAGCGGGAGGGCCCGGGGACGAGCAGTACTTC
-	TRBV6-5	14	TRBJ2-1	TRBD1	CASSYQGQDNEQFF	TGTGCCAGCAGTTACCAAGGACAGGACAATGAGCAGTTCTTC
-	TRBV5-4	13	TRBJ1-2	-	CASSLDRNYGYTF	TGTGCCAGCAGCCTGGACAGAAACTATGGCTACACCTTC
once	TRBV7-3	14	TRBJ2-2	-	CASSATGYTGELFF	TGTGCCAGCAGCGCTACAGGGTACACCGGGGAGCTGTTTTTT
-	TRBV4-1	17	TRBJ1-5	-	CASSQELWGPSNQPQHF	TGCGCCAGCAGCCAAGAATTGTGGGGCCCCAGCAATCAGCCCCAGCATTTT
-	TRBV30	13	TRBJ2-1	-	CAWSPNGRNEQFF	TGTGCCTGGAGTCCAAACGGTCGGAATGAGCAGTTCTTC
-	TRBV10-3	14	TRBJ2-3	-	CATHGGDPTDTQYF	TGTGCCACCCACGGCGGGGACCCCACAGATACGCAGTATTTT
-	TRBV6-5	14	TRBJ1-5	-	CASFAPGQAQPQHF	TGTGCCAGCTTTGCGCCAGGGCAGGCTCAGCCCCAGCATTTT
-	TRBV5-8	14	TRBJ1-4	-	CASSLYSTNEKLFF	TGTGCCAGCAGCTTGTACTCAACTAATGAAAAACTGTTTTTT